This entry lists 30 T cell receptor beta chains sequenced from one sample in a study of molecular identifiers for immune sequencing clone quantification. TCRdb processed the PCR reads anew with MiXCR; each CDR3 protein has one entry. The table lists 40,000 to 65,000 distinct CDR3 sequences, roughly 38% of them singletons. The sample consisted of naive CD8+ T cells from blood, with Jurkat cell RNA spiked in. Subset given: FACS-sorted CD8+CD4-CCR7+CD45RA+ naive T cells. All receptors derive from a human donor in good health. Some libraries in this study had Jurkat cell RNA spiked in.

In regard to this clonotype: Possible read error: a much larger clone is one base away. The rearrangement uses TRBV25-1 and TRBJ2-7; TRBD1 matches at 8 bases. Germline V gene lookup returns CDR1 MGHDK and CDR2 SYGVNS. This CDR3 is 15 amino acids long. J was trimmed by 6 bases and V by 3 bases; bases with no gene match: 10. Here the CDR3 reads CASSDISWDRTEQYF. The DNA of the CDR3 is TGTGCCAGCAGTGATATTTCTTGGGACAGGACCGAGCAGTACTTC.

At least ten counts were recorded for this clonotype. This sequence joins TRBV5-4 and TRBJ1-1; weak D call: TRBD1 (6 bases). The V end lost 2 bases, the J end lost 6 bases, and 17 bases lay between the germline ends. The CDR3 consists of 15 residues. Germline V gene data show CDR1 as SGHNT and CDR2 as YYREEE (reference sequence). The DNA for the CDR3 is TGTGCCAGCAGCTTTTACTTTCAGGGGAGGGCTGAAGCTTTCTTT. Its translation: CASSFYFQGRAEAFF.

The chain recombines TRBV6-5 with TRBJ2-7; a possible D gene is TRBD1 (6 bases). The CDR3 is 13 amino acids. Germline CDR1 reads MNHEY; CDR2 reads SVGAGI. Trimming took 10 bases from V and 6 from J, leaving 19 bases between them. The CDR3 DNA follows: TGTGCCACCTCCCCGCCAGGGGTAGTCGAGCAGTACTTC. Amino acids: CATSPPGVVEQYF.

This clonotype was detected ten times or more. The chain is built from TRBV20-1 and TRBJ2-7; tentatively, D is TRBD1 (5 bases). Germline-derived CDR1 and CDR2 are DFQATT and SNEGSKA (reference sequence). CDR3 size: 13 residues. V was trimmed by 3 bases and J by 5 bases, leaving 14 bases between them. As DNA, the CDR3 is TGCAGTGCTAGTCAGGGCCAGGTGCACGAGCAGTACTTC. Protein product: CSASQGQVHEQYF.

Of note for this clonotype: One end of the junction is discordant with germline, which a read error may explain. The chain has TRBV24-1 and TRBJ2-7; no definite D call. Germline CDR1 is KGHDR and CDR2 is SFDVKD. This CDR3 has 14 amino acids. The CDR3 loop reads CATSDNRHSYEQNF. DNA for the CDR3: TGTGCCACCAGTGATAACCGCCACTCCTACGAGCAGAACTTC.

The CDR3 region is CSAREFGGPLTGNTIYF. The CDR3 DNA sequence: TGCAGTGCTAGAGAGTTCGGCGGCCCTTTGACTGGAAACACCATATATTTT. This rearrangement joins TRBV20-1 to TRBJ1-3; no firm D call. This CDR3 is 17 amino acids long. Trimming stripped 0 bases from V and 2 bases from J, with 17 bases between. CDR1 and CDR2 (germline): DFQATT, SNEGSKA (reference sequence).

This chain connects TRBV4-3 to TRBJ2-7; TRBD1 is a possible D gene (6 bases). This CDR3 has 15 amino acids. CDR1 and CDR2 from the germline V gene are LGHNA and YSLEER. V was pared by 4 bases and J by 3 bases, with 16 bases between. The CDR3 DNA reads TGCGCCAGCAGCCTGGGGGCGGGCCAAATCTACGAGCAGTACTTC. Translating gives CASSLGAGQIYEQYF.

Concerning this clonotype: A single base separates this from a much larger clone, so it may be a read error. The V gene is TRBV24-1, the J gene TRBJ2-7; D is possibly TRBD2 (5 bases). This CDR3 spans 16 amino acids. Looked up from germline, CDR1 is KGHDR and CDR2 is SFDVKD. CDR3 region: CATSASAGGKPHELYF. The CDR3 coding sequence is TGTGCCACCAGTGCCTCCGCGGGCGGCAAGCCTCACGAGCTGTACTTC.

This clonotype showed up just a few times. The rearrangement uses TRBV6-2 or TRBV6-3 and TRBJ1-1; TRBD1 aligns across 7 bases. The V segment lost 8 bases and the J segment 7 bases; nucleotides outside the gene matches: 7. The germline gives CDR1 MNHEY, CDR2 SVGEGT. The length of the CDR3 is 12 residues. In DNA form, the CDR3 reads TGTGCCAGCCTAGACAGGGCCGATGAAGCTTTCTTT. Protein: CASLDRADEAFF.

This clonotype was counted between two and nine times. The V and J genes are TRBV27 and TRBJ2-2, with 7 bases that match TRBD1. This CDR3 has 14 amino acids. CDR1 and CDR2 from the germline V gene are MNHEY and SMNVEV (reference sequence). V lost 4 bases, J lost 6 bases, and 5 bases stayed unmatched. The chain's CDR3 is CASSWSTGAGELFF. Here the CDR3 DNA reads TGTGCCAGCAGTTGGAGTACAGGGGCCGGGGAGCTGTTTTTT.

The chain is built from TRBV5-6 and TRBJ2-7, with 7 bases lining up with TRBD1. In germline, CDR1 is SGHDT, CDR2 YYEEEE. Trimming cost V 4 bases and J 3 bases; bases outside gene matches: 10. This CDR3 comprises 15 residues. The CDR3 DNA is TGTGCCAGCAGCAACCTATGGACAGGCAGCTACGAGCAGTACTTC. Residues: CASSNLWTGSYEQYF.

The chain combines TRBV29-1 with TRBJ2-7; 7 nucleotides line up with TRBD2. The CDR3 is made up of 14 amino acids. The V and J ends lost 6 bases and 2 bases, in that order; junction bases with no gene match: 10. The germline CDR1 and CDR2 sequences are SQVTM and ANQGSEA. The CDR3 is CSVARGGGPYEQYF. The CDR3 DNA follows: TGCAGCGTGGCCCGGGGCGGGGGACCCTACGAGCAGTACTTC.

V usage is TRBV6-2 or TRBV6-3 and J usage is TRBJ2-5; tentatively, D is TRBD1 (5 bases). Per germline, CDR1 MNHEY and CDR2 SVGEGT. CDR3 length: 14 amino acids. Trimming shortened V by 0 bases and J by 4 bases, and 9 bases separated the two germline ends. CDR3 nucleotide sequence: TGTGCCAGCAGTTACTCGAAGCAGGGAGAGACCCAGTACTTC. This translates into CASSYSKQGETQYF.

The chain couples TRBV5-1 to TRBJ2-7; D may correspond to TRBD1 or TRBD2 (5 bases each). Germline CDR1 SGHRS, CDR2 YFSETQ. The ends were cut back, 5 bases at V and 5 bases at J, with 8 bases in the middle. CDR3 length equals 11 residues. The CDR3 region is CASRGVDEQYF. The CDR3 bases are TGCGCCAGCAGGGGGGTAGACGAGCAGTACTTC.

This clonotype is classed as medium-sized. The rearrangement joins TRBV2 to TRBJ2-7; no firm D call. Trimming took 5 bases from V and 2 from J, leaving 1 base between them. Germline V gene lookup returns CDR1 SNHLY and CDR2 FYNNEI. The CDR3 runs 10 residues. Here the CDR3 reads CASSPYEQYF. The DNA for the CDR3 is TGTGCCAGCAGTCCCTACGAGCAGTACTTC.

This clonotype was detected a few times. The rearrangement uses TRBV19 and TRBJ2-7; 7 nucleotides line up with TRBD1. The CDR3 length is 14 residues. The V and J ends lost 5 bases and 3 bases, in that order; junction bases with no gene match: 7. Germline V lookup: CDR1 LNHDA, CDR2 SQIVND (reference sequence). CDR3: CASSPGTVLYEQYF. As DNA, the CDR3 is TGTGCCAGTAGTCCCGGGACAGTACTCTACGAGCAGTACTTC.

A single count supports this clonotype. A much larger clone differs by one base, so this may be a read error. Here the CDR3 DNA reads TGTGCCAGCAGCTTAGGACTCGGTAGGGCCAGTGAGTCCCAGTACTTC. Its protein product is CASSLGLGRASESQYF. This sequence joins TRBV7-8 and TRBJ2-5, with D unresolved. The CDR3 is 16 amino acids. The germline V gene has CDR1 SGHVS and CDR2 FQNEAQ. Trimming pared 1 base from V and 9 bases from J, leaving 21 bases between.

Many counts were recorded for this clonotype. The V and J genes are TRBV28 and TRBJ1-5; D might be TRBD1 (6 bases). Germline V gene lookup returns CDR1 MDHEN and CDR2 SYDVKM. Deletions cut 3 bases from V and 2 bases from J, with 8 bases between. The CDR3 length is 14 residues. The CDR3 nucleotides are TGTGCCAGCAGTTTCGACAGGCGCAATCAGCCCCAGCATTTT. Translation gives CASSFDRRNQPQHF.

The CDR3 DNA reads TGTGCCAGCATAGGTTACGGTGAGCAGTTCTTC. Residues: CASIGYGEQFF. This chain uses TRBV28 with TRBJ2-1; D unresolved. Germline lookup yields CDR1 MDHEN and CDR2 SYDVKM. This CDR3 comprises 11 residues. Trimming stripped 7 bases from V and 9 bases from J, with 10 bases between.

A word on this clonotype: A much larger clonotype is one base distant, so this may be a read error. The chain has TRBV4-2 and TRBJ2-7; D is unclear. CDR1 and CDR2 from the germline V gene are LGHNA and YNFKEQ. The CDR3 covers 15 residues. Here the CDR3 DNA reads TGTGCCAGCAGCCAAGATGGTGCCATTTCCTACGAGCAGAACTTC. This sequence encodes CASSQDGAISYEQNF.

Comment on this clonotype: A much larger clone sits a single nucleotide away, making a read error possible. The chain's CDR3 is CASSQGGSDEAIF. In DNA form, the CDR3 reads TGTGCCAGCAGCCAAGGGGGGTCAGATGAAGCTATCTTT. The chain is built from TRBV4-2 and TRBJ1-1; a possible D gene is TRBD1 (5 bases). CDR1 is LGHNA and CDR2 is YNFKEQ in the germline V gene. This CDR3 has 13 residues.

The V call is TRBV27, the J call TRBJ1-2, with D possibly TRBD1 on 6 matching bases. CDR3 length: 14 residues. In germline, CDR1 is MNHEY, CDR2 SMNVEV (reference sequence). V lost 3 bases to trimming and J lost 4 bases, with 12 bases between them. Written as DNA, the CDR3 is TGTGCCAGCAGTTTTGGGGGGCTCATCTATGGCTACACCTTC. Amino acids: CASSFGGLIYGYTF.

The CDR3 DNA is TGTGCCAGTAGTGTGACTAGCGGGAGCCGGGAGCTGTTTTTT. Translated: CASSVTSGSRELFF. This chain joins TRBV19 and TRBJ2-2; TRBD2 matches at 12 bases. The germline V gene encodes CDR1 LNHDA and CDR2 SQIVND (reference sequence). J was trimmed by 9 bases and V by 5 bases; bases with no gene match: 4. CDR3 length equals 14 residues.

For this clonotype: The final CDR3 position lacks the conserved phenylalanine or tryptophan, pointing to a likely read error. It is unclear where the CDR3 begins or ends on the DNA, so no DNA is shown, and the CDR3 is as TCRdb lists it. The rearrangement joins TRBV28 to TRBJ2-3; the table names TRBD2, a call not compared with the DNA. The CDR3 numbers 15 amino acids, ends counted. The germline V gene has CDR1 MDHEN and CDR2 SYDVKM. This CDR3 reads CASSFWIGGTGTQNL.

Comment on this clonotype: This may come from a read error, since a much larger clone is one base off. Without the conserved terminal phenylalanine or tryptophan, this CDR3 likely stems from a read error. The CDR3: CASSHTDTQYY. The CDR3 DNA is TGTGCCAGCAGCCACACAGATACGCAGTATTAT. This sequence joins TRBV12-3 or TRBV12-4 and TRBJ2-3; D gene unclear. The CDR3 totals 11 residues. Trimming removed 6 bases at V and 2 bases at J, with 3 bases between.

This clonotype was recorded many times. The chain is built from TRBV29-1 and TRBJ2-2, with TRBD1 identical over 8 bases. Germline CDR1 is SQVTM and CDR2 is ANQGSEA. V gave up 3 bases and J gave up 6 bases; unmatched junction bases: 15. This CDR3 has 17 amino acids. This CDR3 reads CSVETPSWTGYPGELFF. The CDR3 nucleotides are TGCAGCGTTGAGACTCCCTCCTGGACAGGGTATCCCGGGGAGCTGTTTTTT.

In its sample, this clonotype was seen a few times. The rearrangement joins TRBV7-2 to TRBJ1-4; D gene ambiguous. The V end lost 1 base, the J end lost 7 bases, and 10 bases lay between the germline ends. The CDR3 spans 14 residues. Germline CDR1 and CDR2: SGHTA and FQGNSA. Written as DNA, the CDR3 is TGTGCCAGCAGCTTAGTAGGGTTTGGTGAAAAACTGTTTTTT. Encoded protein: CASSLVGFGEKLFF.

V and J are TRBV5-4 and TRBJ2-7, with D maybe TRBD2 (6 bases). CDR3 length: 14 residues. The ends were cut back, 4 bases at V and 3 bases at J, with 14 bases in the middle. Per germline, CDR1 SGHNT and CDR2 YYREEE (reference sequence). CDR3 nucleotide sequence: TGTGCCAGCAGCCCGAGGACGGGAGTCTACGAGCAGTACTTC. Its protein is CASSPRTGVYEQYF.

This clonotype has at least ten counts. This chain connects TRBV27 to TRBJ2-5; the D gene could be TRBD1 or TRBD2 (5 bases each). The CDR3 has 14 residues. V lost 7 bases and J lost 2, with 14 bases in between. Germline V lookup: CDR1 MNHEY, CDR2 SMNVEV (reference sequence). Here the CDR3 reads CASNSRGGQETQYF. CDR3 bases: TGTGCCAGCAATTCACGTGGGGGTCAAGAGACCCAGTACTTC.

In this sample, this clonotype turned up many times. The chain uses TRBV28 and TRBJ1-1; possibly TRBD1 for D (5 bases). Germline-derived CDR1 and CDR2 are MDHEN and SYDVKM. V was shortened by 8 bases and J by 3 bases, with 22 bases between the two germline ends. This CDR3 is 16 amino acids long. The CDR3 loop reads CASGTVEQVGYTEAFF. In DNA, the CDR3 is TGTGCCAGCGGAACCGTAGAACAGGTCGGGTACACTGAAGCTTTCTTT.